The clone carrying this TCR beta chain has only a few counts. Antigen specificity is unknown. The data are from a study of CD8 T cells in ankylosing spondylitis. Regarding the study as a whole: There was reportedly significant enrichment of clones that were disease-linked in matched ankylosing spondylitis synovial fluid. A TCR beta motif made of 7 to 9 highly homologous variants seemed typical of ankylosing spondylitis blood.

TCRdb fed the 5' RACE reads into MiXCR, producing one record per CDR3 protein. The data contain roughly 440,000 distinct CDR3 sequences, approximately 17% of them singletons. This CDR3 is 17 amino acids long. CDR1 is SGHNT, CDR2 YENEEA, per germline. Trimming removed 5 bases at V and 2 bases at J, with 19 bases between. The origin of this receptor is a male donor with ankylosing spondylitis. The chain is built from TRBV11-3 and TRBJ2-1, with a possible D match to TRBD1 (5 bases). The sequencing sample was made of blood, either unsorted or a sorted T cell fraction (not recorded which). CDR3 coding DNA: TGTGCCAGCAGCCCCTTTGCAACAGGCGGCACCTACAATGAGCAGTTCTTC. Residues: CASSPFATGGTYNEQFF.